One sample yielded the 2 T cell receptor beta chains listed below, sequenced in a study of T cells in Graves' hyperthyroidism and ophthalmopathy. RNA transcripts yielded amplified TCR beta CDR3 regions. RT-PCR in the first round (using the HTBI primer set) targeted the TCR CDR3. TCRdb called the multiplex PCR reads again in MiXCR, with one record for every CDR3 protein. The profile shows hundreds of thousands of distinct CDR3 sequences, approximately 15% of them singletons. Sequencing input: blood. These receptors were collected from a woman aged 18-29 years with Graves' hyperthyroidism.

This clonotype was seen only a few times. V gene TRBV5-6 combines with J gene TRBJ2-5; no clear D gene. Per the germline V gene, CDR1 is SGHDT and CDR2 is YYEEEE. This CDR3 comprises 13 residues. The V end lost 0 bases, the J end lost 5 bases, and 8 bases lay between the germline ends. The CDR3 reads CASSLGSLETQYF. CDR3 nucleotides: TGTGCCAGCAGCTTGGGTAGCTTGGAGACCCAGTACTTC. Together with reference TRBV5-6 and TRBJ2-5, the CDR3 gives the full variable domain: DAGVTQSPTHLIKTRGQQVTLRCSPKSGHDTVSWYQQALGQGPQFIFQYYEEEERQRGNFPDRFSGHQFPNYSSELNVNALLLGDSALYLCASSLGSLETQYFGPGTRLLVL.

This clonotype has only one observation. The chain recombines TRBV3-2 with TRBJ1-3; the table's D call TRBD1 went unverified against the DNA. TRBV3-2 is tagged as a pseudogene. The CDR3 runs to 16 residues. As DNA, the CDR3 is TGTGCCAGCAGCCTCGTGTCAGGGAAGACTGGAAACACCATATATTTT. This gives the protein CASSLVSGKTGNTIYF.